Below are 17 T cell receptor beta chains sequenced from a single sample in a study of cytomegalovirus exposure and HLA in healthy donors. Clones were sequenced by immunoSEQ multiplex PCR, and TCRdb holds only the in-frame ones, with some missing. The sample consists of around 150,000 clones, about 86% of them appearing once. The sample taken for sequencing was PBMCs. These receptors were taken from a woman under 30 in good health and CMV-seropositive.

The gene calls are TRBV7-2 and TRBJ2-7, with TRBD1 identical over 9 bases. Trimming cost V 5 bases and J 1 base; bases outside gene matches: 9. This CDR3 is built from 16 residues. The germline V gene has CDR1 SGHTA and CDR2 FQGNSA. CDR3 in amino acids: CASSLISGTGSYEQYF. The CDR3, as DNA: TGTGCCAGCAGCCTAATATCCGGGACAGGGTCCTACGAGCAGTACTTC.

This clone has a single count. This chain links TRBV6-5 with TRBJ1-2, with D perhaps matching TRBD1 (6 bases). The germline gives CDR1 MNHEY, CDR2 SVGAGI. Trimming shortened V by 4 bases and J by 7 bases, and 19 bases separated the two germline ends. The CDR3 consists of 15 residues. The DNA for the CDR3 is TGTGCCAGCAGTTCCGAGGTTAGGGGGAGAGGTGGCTACACCTTC. It encodes CASSSEVRGRGGYTF.

The genes are TRBV18 and TRBJ2-7, with TRBD2 matching over 9 bases. V lost 0 bases to trimming and J lost 2 bases; unmatched junction nucleotides: 2. The CDR3 has 15 amino acids. The germline gives CDR1 KGHSH, CDR2 LQKENI. The CDR3 is CASSPPAGGPYEQYF. CDR3 coding DNA: TGTGCCAGCTCACCACCGGCGGGGGGGCCCTACGAGCAGTACTTC.

The J gene is TRBJ2-3, the V gene TRBV9, with 15 bases aligning to TRBD2. CDR1 is SGDLS and CDR2 is YYNGEE in the germline V gene. J was trimmed by 1 base and V by 4 bases; bases with no gene match: 4. The CDR3 extends over 17 amino acids. As DNA, the CDR3 is TGTGCCAGCAGCTGGGGACTAGCGGGAGGAGGCACAGATACGCAGTATTTT. It yields the protein CASSWGLAGGGTDTQYF.

The CDR3 sequence: CAWKRLAGPETQYF. The DNA for the CDR3 is TGTGCCTGGAAAAGGCTAGCGGGGCCAGAGACCCAGTACTTC. This chain uses TRBV30 with TRBJ2-5, with 9 bases identical to TRBD2. The CDR3 is 14 amino acids. Germline-derived CDR1 and CDR2 are GTSNPN and SVGIG (reference sequence). The junction had 7 bases not matched to a gene; V was cut back by 4 bases and J by 4 bases.

The chain employs TRBV9 and TRBJ2-1; D possibly corresponds to TRBD1 (5 bases). Germline V CDR1 and CDR2: SGDLS, YYNGEE. CDR3 length: 13 residues. Trimming pared 0 bases from V and 6 bases from J, leaving 7 bases between. The chain's CDR3 is CASSVDQGNEQFF. The CDR3 nucleotides read TGTGCCAGCAGCGTAGACCAGGGCAATGAGCAGTTCTTC.

The rearrangement uses TRBV5-4 and TRBJ2-2; TRBD2 matches 10 bases. The CDR3 length is 17 residues. The V gene's germline CDR1 is SGHNT and CDR2 YYREEE (reference sequence). The trim removed 2 bases at V and 6 bases at J, leaving 10 bases unmatched. This CDR3 is CASSLGRGLAFAGELFF. As DNA, the CDR3 is TGTGCCAGCAGCTTAGGCAGGGGACTAGCGTTCGCCGGGGAGCTGTTTTTT.

V is TRBV7-3 and J is TRBJ2-7; unclear D gene. The CDR3 sequence is 15 residues long. Germline V gene data show CDR1 as SGHTA and CDR2 as FQGTGA. V lost 5 bases, J lost 4 bases, and 18 bases lay in between. The CDR3 coding sequence is TGTGCCAGCAGCCCCGTGGTTACCGGAGCGTACGAGCAGTACTTC. Residues: CASSPVVTGAYEQYF. Using reference TRBV7-3 and TRBJ2-7 for the parts outside the CDR3, the full variable domain is GAGVSQTPSNKVTEKGKYVELRCDPISGHTALYWYRQSLGQGPEFLIYFQGTGAADDSGLPNDRFFAVRPEGSVSTLKIQRTERGDSAVYLCASSPVVTGAYEQYFGPGTRLTVT.

V usage is TRBV28 and J usage is TRBJ1-2; TRBD1 aligns across 8 bases. The V gene's germline CDR1 is MDHEN and CDR2 SYDVKM. The CDR3 runs to 14 residues. V was pared by 4 bases and J by 4 bases, with 5 bases of the junction left unmatched. CDR3 amino acids: CASSSQGAGYGYTF. CDR3 nucleotide sequence: TGTGCCAGCAGTTCCCAGGGGGCTGGCTATGGCTACACCTTC.

The chain couples TRBV19 to TRBJ2-3, with a weak D call TRBD1 (6 bases). The ends were cut back, 4 bases at V and 9 bases at J, with 11 bases in the middle. Germline-derived CDR1 and CDR2 are LNHDA and SQIVND (reference sequence). The CDR3 covers 12 residues. In DNA form, the CDR3 reads TGTGCCAGTAGTAAGGCGAGGGGGACGCAGTATTTT. Translated: CASSKARGTQYF. Full variable domain (rest looked up from reference TRBV19 and TRBJ2-3): DGGITQSPKYLFRKEGQNVTLSCEQNLNHDAMYWYRQDPGQGLRLIYYSQIVNDFQKGDIAEGYSVSREKKESFPLTVTSAQKNPTAFYLCASSKARGTQYFGPGTRLTVL.

The chain combines TRBV19 with TRBJ1-6; 8 bases are shared with TRBD1. Germline V gene data show CDR1 as LNHDA and CDR2 as SQIVND (reference sequence). The CDR3 length is 14 residues. V trimming: 6 bases; J trimming: 9 bases; junction bases outside the gene matches: 7. CDR3 residues: CASSGTGDGSPLHF. Here the CDR3 DNA reads TGTGCCAGTAGCGGGACAGGCGACGGTTCACCCCTCCACTTT.

The chain has TRBV15 and TRBJ2-7; TRBD2 matches 15 bases. The junction had 19 bases not matched to a gene; V was cut back by 2 bases and J by 5 bases. The CDR3 is 21 amino acids. The germline V gene encodes CDR1 LNHNV and CDR2 YYDKDF (reference sequence). CDR3 DNA sequence: TGTGCCACCAGCAGACGTTATGCCCCCGGGACTAGCGGGGGGCCCTCTCACGAGCAGTACTTC. It yields the protein CATSRRYAPGTSGGPSHEQYF.

The chain combines TRBV6-1 with TRBJ1-4, with D possibly matching TRBD1 (6 bases). V dropped 1 base and J dropped 7 bases, with 13 bases sitting between them. This CDR3 contains 15 residues. Germline V gene lookup returns CDR1 MNHNS and CDR2 SASEGT. CDR3 bases: TGTGCCAGCAGTGAAGTAGGGGGGGAGAGTGAAAAACTGTTTTTT. Residues: CASSEVGGESEKLFF.

V is TRBV2 and J is TRBJ2-3; TRBD2 aligns across 13 bases. Germline CDR1 SNHLY, CDR2 FYNNEI. After removal of 6 bases from V and 5 bases from J, the junction contained 5 bases not matched to a gene. The CDR3 extends over 15 amino acids. The CDR3 protein is CASSKLAGGVDTQYF. In DNA, the CDR3 is TGTGCCAGCAGCAAACTAGCGGGGGGGGTAGATACGCAGTATTTT. Full variable domain (missing parts from reference TRBV2 and TRBJ2-3): EPEVTQTPSHQVTQMGQEVILRCVPISNHLYFYWYRQILGQKVEFLVSFYNNEISEKSEIFDDQFSVERPDGSNFTLKIRSTKLEDSAMYFCASSKLAGGVDTQYFGPGTRLTVL.

This sequence joins TRBV2 and TRBJ1-2, with unresolved D. The CDR3 loop spans 14 amino acids. V shed 2 bases and J shed 4 bases, with 11 bases lying between them. CDR1 and CDR2 from the germline V gene are SNHLY and FYNNEI. Written as DNA, the CDR3 is TGTGCCAGCAGTGAATCGGTCGGGATCTATGGCTACACCTTC. Translation gives CASSESVGIYGYTF.

The rearrangement joins TRBV29-1 to TRBJ2-6; no firm D call. In germline, CDR1 is SQVTM, CDR2 ANQGSEA. V lost 6 bases and J 1 base, leaving 7 bases between the germline ends. The CDR3 consists of 13 residues. CDR3: CSVQKSGANVLTF. In nucleotides, the CDR3 is TGCAGCGTCCAGAAATCTGGGGCCAACGTCCTGACTTTC.

CDR3 residues: CASSTLGRSLAKNIQYF. The DNA of the CDR3 is TGTGCCAGCAGTACATTGGGGCGGTCCCTAGCCAAAAACATTCAGTACTTC. The chain uses TRBV28 and TRBJ2-4; D is perhaps TRBD1 (5 bases). Germline CDR1 reads MDHEN; CDR2 reads SYDVKM. CDR3 length: 17 amino acids. Trimming removed 5 bases at V and 0 bases at J, with 17 bases between.